The 3 T cell receptor beta chains below all came from one sample that was sequenced in a study. TCRdb reprocessed the RT-PCR reads via MiXCR and lists one record per CDR3 protein. The sample holds hundreds of thousands of distinct CDR3 sequences, 12% to 15% seen once. Material for sequencing was memory CD4+ T cells from blood. The receptors here all came from a female donor in good health, serving as a healthy control.

This clonotype was recorded many times. The rearrangement links TRBV29-1 to TRBJ2-2; 7 positions match TRBD1. There are 14 residues in the CDR3. V trimming: 4 bases; J trimming: 4 bases; junction bases outside the gene matches: 6. CDR1 SQVTM and CDR2 ANQGSEA come from the germline V gene. In DNA form, the CDR3 reads TGCAGCGTTGTAACAGGGGTAGGCACCGGGGAGCTGTTTTTT. It is translated as CSVVTGVGTGELFF.

The CDR3 here is CASSLGGTWNEKLFF. The CDR3 DNA reads as TGTGCCAGCAGTTTAGGTGGGACATGGAATGAAAAACTGTTTTTT. This chain joins TRBV27 and TRBJ1-4; a possible D gene is TRBD1 (6 bases). The CDR3 extends over 15 amino acids. V lost 2 bases, J lost 5 bases, and 12 bases lay in between. From germline, CDR1 is MNHEY and CDR2 SMNVEV (reference sequence).

The chain joins TRBV6-6 to TRBJ2-2; 12 bases map to TRBD2. Germline CDR1 MNHNY, CDR2 SVGAGI (reference sequence). The trim removed 1 base at V and 0 bases at J, leaving 6 bases unmatched. There are 19 residues in the CDR3. The CDR3 sequence is CASSYLTSGSNSNTGELFF. DNA for the CDR3: TGTGCCAGCAGTTACTTGACTAGCGGGAGCAACTCGAACACCGGGGAGCTGTTTTTT.